The entry below gives a single TCR beta chain sequence along with its context. Profiled with immunoSEQ multiplex PCR; TCRdb holds only in-frame clones, not every one. The data show about 20,000 clones, 85% to 90% seen once. This sample was taken from a study of somatic mutations in cytotoxic T cells in rheumatoid arthritis. Each population, CD4+ and CD8+ cells, was isolated by positive magnetic bead selection and checked for purity by flow cytometry. Germline assignment: CDR1 LNHNV and CDR2 YYDKDF (reference sequence). The CDR3 spans 14 residues. Trimming removed 2 bases from V and 7 bases from J; junction bases left unmatched: 4.

The V call is TRBV15, the J call TRBJ1-5, with 8 positions matching TRBD1. The clonotype originates from a woman aged 45-60 years in good health. The sample comprised CD8+ T cells sorted from blood. The CDR3 DNA is TGTGCCACCAGCAGAAACAGGGGGGACCAGCCCCAGCATTTT. Translating it yields CATSRNRGDQPQHF.